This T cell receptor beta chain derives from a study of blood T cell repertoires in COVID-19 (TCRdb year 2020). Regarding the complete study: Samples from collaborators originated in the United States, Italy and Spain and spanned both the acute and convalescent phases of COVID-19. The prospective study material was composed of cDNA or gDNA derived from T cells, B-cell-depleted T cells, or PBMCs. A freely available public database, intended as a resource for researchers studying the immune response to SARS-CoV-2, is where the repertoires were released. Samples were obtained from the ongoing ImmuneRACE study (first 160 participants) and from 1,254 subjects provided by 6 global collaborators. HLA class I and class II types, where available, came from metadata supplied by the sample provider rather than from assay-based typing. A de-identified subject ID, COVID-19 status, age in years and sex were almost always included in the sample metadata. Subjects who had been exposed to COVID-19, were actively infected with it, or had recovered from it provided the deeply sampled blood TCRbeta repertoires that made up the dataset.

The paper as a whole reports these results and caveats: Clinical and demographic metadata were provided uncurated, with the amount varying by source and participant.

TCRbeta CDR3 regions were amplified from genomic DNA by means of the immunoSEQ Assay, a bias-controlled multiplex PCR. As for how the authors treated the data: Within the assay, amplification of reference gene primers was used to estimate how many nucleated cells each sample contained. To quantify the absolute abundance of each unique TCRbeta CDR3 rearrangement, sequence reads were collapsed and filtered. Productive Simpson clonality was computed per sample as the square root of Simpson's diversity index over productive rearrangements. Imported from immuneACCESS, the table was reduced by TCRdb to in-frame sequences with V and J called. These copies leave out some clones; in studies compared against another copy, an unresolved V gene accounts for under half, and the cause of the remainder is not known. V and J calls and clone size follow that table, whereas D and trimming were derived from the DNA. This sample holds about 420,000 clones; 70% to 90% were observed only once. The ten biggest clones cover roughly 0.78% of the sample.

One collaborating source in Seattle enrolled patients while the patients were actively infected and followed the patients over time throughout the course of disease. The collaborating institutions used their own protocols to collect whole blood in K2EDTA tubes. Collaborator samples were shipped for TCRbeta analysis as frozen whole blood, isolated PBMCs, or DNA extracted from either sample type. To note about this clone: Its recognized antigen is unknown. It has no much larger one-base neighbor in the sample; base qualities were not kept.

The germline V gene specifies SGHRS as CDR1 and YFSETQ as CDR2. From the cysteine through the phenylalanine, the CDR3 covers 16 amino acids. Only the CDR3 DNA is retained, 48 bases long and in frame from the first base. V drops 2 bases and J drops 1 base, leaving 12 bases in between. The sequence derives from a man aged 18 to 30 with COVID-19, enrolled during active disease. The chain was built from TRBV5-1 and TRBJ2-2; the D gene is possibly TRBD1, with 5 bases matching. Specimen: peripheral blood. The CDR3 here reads CASSFLRQGNTGELFF. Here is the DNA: TGCGCCAGCAGCTTTTTGAGGCAGGGGAACACCGGGGAGCTGTTTTTT.